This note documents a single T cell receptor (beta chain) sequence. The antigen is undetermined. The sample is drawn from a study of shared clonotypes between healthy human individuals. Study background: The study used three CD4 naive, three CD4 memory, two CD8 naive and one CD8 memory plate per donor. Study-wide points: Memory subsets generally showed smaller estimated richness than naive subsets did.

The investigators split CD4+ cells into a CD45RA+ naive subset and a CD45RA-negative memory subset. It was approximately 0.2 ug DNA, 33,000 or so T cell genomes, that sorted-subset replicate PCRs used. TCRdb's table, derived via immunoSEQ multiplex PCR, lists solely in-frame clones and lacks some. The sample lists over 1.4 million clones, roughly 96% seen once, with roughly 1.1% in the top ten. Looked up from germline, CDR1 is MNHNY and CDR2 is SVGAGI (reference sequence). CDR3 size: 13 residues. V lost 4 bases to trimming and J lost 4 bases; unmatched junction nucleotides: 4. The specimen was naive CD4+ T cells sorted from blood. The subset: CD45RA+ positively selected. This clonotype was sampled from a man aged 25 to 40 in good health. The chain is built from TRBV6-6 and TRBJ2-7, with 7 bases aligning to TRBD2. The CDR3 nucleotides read TGTGCCAGCAGTTCGACTAGCATTTACGAGCAGTACTTC. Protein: CASSSTSIYEQYF.